Shown below are 7 T cell receptor beta chains from a single sample sequenced in a study of blood T cells in healthy people across ages. A sample-barcoded 5' primer and a J-beta primer mix were used in a second PCR of roughly 7 to 12 cycles. Each CDR3 protein is one row after TCRdb ran MiXCR on the 5' RACE reads. The sample records 700,000 to 850,000 distinct CDR3 sequences, 53% being singletons. Material: blood. These receptors all stem from an elderly man in good health.

This chain uses TRBV5-4 with TRBJ1-1; a possible D gene is TRBD1 (6 bases). CDR1 and CDR2 (germline): SGHNT, YYREEE (reference sequence). V was shortened by 2 bases and J by 0 bases, with 11 bases between the two germline ends. This CDR3 is 15 amino acids long. The CDR3 here is CASSFQGQLNTEAFF. CDR3 coding DNA: TGTGCCAGCAGCTTCCAGGGGCAGCTGAACACTGAAGCTTTCTTT.

This clonotype was detected a few times. The J gene is TRBJ1-2, the V gene TRBV13; D is ambiguous. The CDR3 loop spans 12 amino acids. Germline lookup yields CDR1 PRHDT and CDR2 FYEKMQ (reference sequence). V lost 0 bases and J 10 bases, leaving 9 bases between the germline ends. The DNA of the CDR3 is TGTGCCAGCAGCTTAGGACAGAAAAACTACACCTTC. Its protein is CASSLGQKNYTF.

The CDR3 sequence: CASSPLIGDTGELFF. In DNA form, the CDR3 reads TGTGCCAGCTCACCACTAATAGGGGACACCGGGGAGCTGTTTTTT. J is TRBJ2-2 and V is TRBV18; possible D gene TRBD1, 5 bases. This CDR3 spans 15 amino acids. Germline V lookup: CDR1 KGHSH, CDR2 LQKENI. V lost 1 base, J lost 3 bases, and 9 bases lay in between.

This clonotype was seen ten or more times. V gene TRBV18 combines with J gene TRBJ2-1; 11 bases are a match to TRBD2. CDR3 size: 16 residues. With 3 bases clipped from V and 7 bases from J, the junction kept 8 bases outside the gene matches. Germline V CDR1 and CDR2: KGHSH, LQKENI. In nucleotides, the CDR3 is TGTGCCAGCTCACCGACGGGGTCTAGCGGGAGGAATGAGCAGTTCTTC. It is translated as CASSPTGSSGRNEQFF.

The sample holds a few counts of this clonotype. The V call is TRBV20-1, the J call TRBJ2-1; either TRBD1 or TRBD2 may supply D (5 bases each). The CDR3 covers 16 residues. The germline CDR1 and CDR2 sequences are DFQATT and SNEGSKA (reference sequence). Trimming removed 6 bases at V and 2 bases at J, with 20 bases between. The CDR3 DNA sequence: TGCAGTGCCCCTCCCGGGGACCTATTTACCTACAATGAGCAGTTCTTC. Its translation is CSAPPGDLFTYNEQFF.

This clonotype has just a few counts. The V and J genes are TRBV7-9 and TRBJ2-7, with 8 bases fitting TRBD1. The germline V gene encodes CDR1 SEHNR and CDR2 FQNEAQ (reference sequence). Trimming at V came to 1 base and at J to 2 bases, leaving 4 bases not matched to a gene. This CDR3 has 15 residues. The CDR3 protein is CASSLVRGRPYEQYF. The CDR3 DNA sequence: TGTGCCAGCAGCTTAGTCAGGGGGCGTCCCTACGAGCAGTACTTC.

The J gene is TRBJ2-5, the V gene TRBV12-3 or TRBV12-4; 11 positions match TRBD1. Losses at the gene ends were 3 bases for V and 3 bases for J; bases not matched to a gene: 9. The CDR3 is made up of 17 amino acids. The CDR3 nucleotides read TGTGCCAGCAGTTTCGTTCGTCGGACAGGGGGCGAAGAGACCCAGTACTTC. It yields the protein CASSFVRRTGGEETQYF.